A selection of T cell receptor beta chains follows, all from one sample in a study of T-cell memory formation after mild COVID-19. TCRdb re-analysed the 5' RACE reads in MiXCR, keeping a single row per CDR3 protein. Of 450,000 or so distinct CDR3 sequences in the sample, around 25% are singletons; the top ten hold about 12%. Sequencing used PBMCs or a T cell subset sorted from them (not recorded which). These receptors came from an adult woman who had mild COVID-19 (a few samples of this study predate the infection). Cell type and time point are not known. The CDR3 runs from the conserved cysteine through the conserved F or W. Expanded clones are given a class, and other clones once, few, many or no size at all.

clone_size j_call v_call cdr3_aa
. TRBJ2-2 TRBV24-1 CATSEPGQGRTGELFF
few TRBJ2-5 TRBV4-1 CASSQSTRGEETQYF
. TRBJ2-5 TRBV4-1 CASSQEDRDEETQYF
. TRBJ2-7 TRBV29-1 CSVVQSHEQYF
. TRBJ1-2 TRBV12-3/TRBV12-4 CASSLGGGRGYTF
few TRBJ1-2 TRBV6-6 CASSYMVTGVRQEFYGYTF
few TRBJ2-7 TRBV3-1 CASSQASGGSYEQYF
many TRBJ2-5 TRBV7-9 CASRGGLETQYF
few TRBJ1-2 TRBV25-1 CASSGGGLYGYTF
few TRBJ2-1 TRBV19 CASSMLSLEREGRFNEQFF
. TRBJ2-2 TRBV5-1 CASSAQGGTINTGELFF
few TRBJ1-5 TRBV10-3 CAISESLSAEGPQHF
. TRBJ2-3 TRBV5-6 CASSLLTDADTQYF
. TRBJ2-7 TRBV5-5 CASSPPHRGTGTIPYEQYF
. TRBJ1-1 TRBV7-2 CASSVQGGSSTEAFF
. TRBJ1-4 TRBV2 CASSEEAGLREKLFF
. TRBJ1-5 TRBV12-3/TRBV12-4 CASSFAGTPVNQPQHF
few TRBJ1-1 TRBV30 CAYQGGTEAFF
few TRBJ2-3 TRBV6-2/TRBV6-3 CASSYGGLGTDTQYF
. TRBJ1-1 TRBV10-3 CAIRGHLNTEAFF
few TRBJ2-7 TRBV25-1 CASTPGGEQYF
few TRBJ2-1 TRBV20-1 CSARLTGTPAIF
. TRBJ1-2 TRBV11-2 CASPFATGSKAGGYTF
. TRBJ2-1 TRBV7-3 CASSFPPYNEQFF
few TRBJ2-7 TRBV6-2/TRBV6-3 CASSYSIRSSYEQYF
once TRBJ1-5 TRBV4-1 CASSPTQGTQPQHF
few TRBJ1-2 TRBV5-1 CASSSAGTGDYGYTF
. TRBJ2-2 TRBV5-1 CASSLHWSKGTGELFF
. TRBJ2-7 TRBV5-1 CASTGQGSSYEQYF
. TRBJ2-1 TRBV14 CASSPTTDGVQFF
. TRBJ2-7 TRBV6-5 CASSSFGTGDEQYF
few TRBJ2-1 TRBV7-7 CASSLAFAGEQFF